The TCR beta chain under discussion was sequenced for a study of cytomegalovirus exposure and HLA in healthy donors. Whole-study findings and limits: In a later analysis, CMV-associated beta chains were mostly HLA-associated, it appeared.

The CDR3 covers 16 residues. The V end was cut by 0 bases, the J end by 6 bases, with 15 bases between. The germline gives CDR1 SGHRS, CDR2 YFSETQ. PCR primers comprised 60 Vbeta and 13 Jbeta primers. Produced via immunoSEQ multiplex PCR; TCRdb's table is partial and in-frame only. The table records about 150,000 clones, approximately 86% of them present only once. On this clone itself: Its specificity is not known.

The receptor was isolated from a woman between 45 and 60 years old in good health and CMV-seropositive. The chain combines TRBV5-1 with TRBJ1-4, with unresolved D. Sequencing input: PBMCs. The CDR3 coding sequence is TGCGCCAGCAGCTTGGAAGTGGCCTCCGGGGATGAAAAACTGTTTTTT. Residues: CASSLEVASGDEKLFF.